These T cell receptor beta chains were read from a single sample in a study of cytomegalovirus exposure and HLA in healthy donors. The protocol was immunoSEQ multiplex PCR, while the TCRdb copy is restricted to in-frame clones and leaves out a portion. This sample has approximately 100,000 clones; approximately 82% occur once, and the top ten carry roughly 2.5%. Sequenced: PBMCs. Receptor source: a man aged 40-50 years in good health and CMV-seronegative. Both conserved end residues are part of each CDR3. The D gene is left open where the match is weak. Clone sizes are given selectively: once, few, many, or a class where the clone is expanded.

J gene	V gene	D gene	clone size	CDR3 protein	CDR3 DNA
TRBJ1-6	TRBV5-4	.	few	CASSLGAPGIVSPLHF	TGTGCCAGCAGCTTGGGGGCACCGGGGATCGTTTCACCCCTCCACTTT
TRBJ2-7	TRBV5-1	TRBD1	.	CASSLDRARNEQYF	TGCGCCAGCAGCTTAGACAGGGCGAGGAACGAGCAGTACTTC
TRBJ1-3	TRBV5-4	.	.	CASSTGLQGNTIYF	TGTGCCAGCAGCACCGGACTACAGGGAAACACCATATATTTT
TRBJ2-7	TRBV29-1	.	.	CSVDTDRDEQYF	TGCAGCGTTGATACGGACAGAGACGAGCAGTACTTC
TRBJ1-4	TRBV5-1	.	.	CASTSGSPNEKLFF	TGCGCCAGCACATCAGGGTCCCCTAATGAAAAACTGTTTTTT
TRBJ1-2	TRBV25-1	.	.	CASSEGNREWRGYTF	TGTGCCAGCAGTGAAGGTAACAGGGAATGGCGTGGCTACACCTTC
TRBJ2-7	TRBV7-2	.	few	CASSLEGGRGLEQYF	TGTGCCAGCAGCTTAGAAGGGGGGCGGGGGCTTGAGCAGTACTTC
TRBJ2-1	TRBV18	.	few	CASSLGAGTSNEQFF	TGTGCCAGCTCCCTAGGAGCGGGCACGTCCAATGAGCAGTTCTTC
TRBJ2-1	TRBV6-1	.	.	CASREGGEYNEQFF	TGTGCCAGCAGAGAGGGGGGGGAATACAATGAGCAGTTCTTC
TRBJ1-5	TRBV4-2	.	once	CASSLGPEGNQPQHF	TGTGCCAGCAGTCTTGGTCCTGAGGGCAATCAGCCCCAGCATTTT
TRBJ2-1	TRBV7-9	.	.	CASSSTRAYNEQFF	TGTGCCAGCAGCTCCACCAGGGCCTACAATGAGCAGTTCTTC
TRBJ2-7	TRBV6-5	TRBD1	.	CASSRTGGAYEQYF	TGTGCCAGCAGTAGGACAGGTGGGGCCTACGAGCAGTACTTC
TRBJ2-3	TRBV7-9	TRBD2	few	CSSSLDIAGTSTDTQYF	TGTTCCAGCAGCTTGGACATAGCGGGAACTTCCACAGATACGCAGTATTTT
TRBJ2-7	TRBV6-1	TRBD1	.	CASTPGQVTYEQYF	TGTGCCAGCACCCCGGGACAGGTGACCTACGAGCAGTACTTC
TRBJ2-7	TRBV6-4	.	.	CASSDPTGPARGSYEQYF	TGTGCCAGCAGTGACCCGACTGGCCCAGCTAGGGGCTCCTACGAGCAGTACTTC
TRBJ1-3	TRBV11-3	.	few	CASSEVSGNTIYF	TGTGCCAGCAGTGAGGTTTCTGGAAACACCATATATTTT
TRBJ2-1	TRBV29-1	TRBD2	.	CSVGLAGEGEQFF	TGCAGCGTGGGTTTAGCGGGGGAGGGTGAGCAGTTCTTC